The clone carrying this T cell receptor (beta chain) occurred once. Its antigen remains unidentified. Researchers divided each subset's genomic DNA evenly across several immunoSEQ plates. Clones were read by immunoSEQ multiplex PCR, and TCRdb kept only the in-frame ones, dropping some. The table has a few million clones, about 90% seen once. The data belong to a study of shared clonotypes between healthy human individuals. Study-level information: Donors had three CD4 naive, three CD4 memory, two CD8 naive and one CD8 memory plate apiece. General study points: Non-shared clonotypes had lower generation probabilities than those shared by all four donors.

The length of the CDR3 is 16 residues. Germline V gene sequence: CDR1 SGHTA, CDR2 FQGTGA. Trimming pared 6 bases from V and 5 bases from J, leaving 20 bases between. There were no recent acute infections or vaccinations among the donors, who were healthy HIV-negative adults. Sequencing was done on a sample of naive CD4+ T cells from PBMCs. Documented subset: CD45RA+ positively selected. The chain joins TRBV7-3 to TRBJ1-5, with D tentatively TRBD1 (6 bases). The sequence derives from a man aged 18 to 30 in good health. Some clones in this sample may be carry-over from other donors' samples. CDR3 protein: CASRLHTTPGDQPQHF. In DNA form, the CDR3 reads TGTGCCAGCAGACTCCACACCACCCCAGGGGATCAGCCCCAGCATTTT.